This T cell receptor (beta chain) was obtained from a study of blood T cell repertoires in COVID-19. In the study overall: Sources were T cells, B-cell-depleted T cells, or PBMCs; the material itself was cDNA or gDNA.

The CDR3 totals 18 residues. V lost 1 base, J lost 0 bases, and 13 bases lay in between. The germline gives CDR1 MDHEN, CDR2 SYDVKM. Original data processing: Estimated nucleated cell counts came from reference gene primer amplification. The method was immunoSEQ multiplex PCR; TCRdb's version includes in-frame clones alone and lacks a portion of them. V and J calls and clone size come straight from that table; D and trimming were deduced from the DNA. This repertoire shows about 180,000 clones, approximately 86% found once; its top ten account for 7.5% to 10%. This sequence was found in an elderly woman with acute or convalescent COVID-19. The rearrangement uses TRBV28 and TRBJ1-6; D may be TRBD1 (6 bases). Sequencing was performed on peripheral blood. The DNA of the CDR3 is TGTGCCAGCAGTTTATCCCGGGGACATAGCTCCTATAATTCACCCCTCCACTTT. Residues: CASSLSRGHSSYNSPLHF.